The T cell receptor (beta chain) under discussion was sequenced for a study of shared clonotypes between healthy human individuals (dated by TCRdb to the early 2020s). As for the study more broadly: A couple of women and a few men aged 18 to 49 years were included in the cohort. For each donor, CD4 naive and CD4 memory were each given three plates, CD8 naive was given two plates, and CD8 memory was given one plate. Each donor's leukapheresis produced roughly between roughly 0.85 and 9.5 billion PBMCs. The study deeply sequenced blood TCR repertoires of five healthy adults to estimate repertoire size and the extent of clonotype sharing between individuals. To increase sequencing depth and limit assay-specific biases, different laboratories used diverse techniques to prepare libraries and sequence TCR repertoires.

As regards this clone: Its antigen remains unidentified. Nothing much larger sits one base from this clone, and base qualities are not available.

Donors were healthy HIV-negative adults with no recently reported acute infections or vaccinations. Every donor was a Caucasian adult living in Nashville, Tennessee, USA. CD4+ T cells were enriched by magnetic negative selection; naive cells were then positively selected on CD45RA, and the negative fraction formed the memory subset. Blood was collected by leukapheresis, and PBMCs were isolated by Ficoll-Histopaque density gradient centrifugation and then cryopreserved in liquid nitrogen vapor phase. Purity and quantity of every magnetically sorted T cell population were checked by analytical flow cytometry. From each sorted fraction, genomic DNA was isolated and quantified by UV absorbance on a Nanodrop 2000c. TCR CDR3 regions were amplified from genomic DNA by multiplex PCR using the deep immunoSEQ assay. Extracted genomic DNA from each cell subset was spread evenly across all wells of several immunoSEQ 96-well plates, with each plate serving as a replicate. Each replicate PCR for sorted subsets received approximately 200 ng genomic DNA, equal to about 29,000 T cell genomes. Purified libraries were measured with a Qubit 3.0 fluorometer, size-checked on a Bioanalyzer 2100, and measured again with the KAPA Library Quantification kit. A separate single-read 150-cycle Illumina NextSeq 550 flow cell was used to sequence each immunoSEQ 96-well plate. The authors processed their data as follows. The immunoSEQ output contained only junctional sequences without quality scores, so filtering could not match that applied to full-length reads. To assign V/J genes and CDR3, sequences were annotated against IMGT germline references using PyIR, a Python wrapper for IgBLAST v1.9. Any read was removed if the V/J assignment was weak (E-value above 1e-6), the CDR3 was missing, or the read contained stop codons, out-of-frame junctions, or ambiguous translated residues. V3J clonotypes were defined as sequences sharing the same inferred V gene, J gene, and CDR3 amino acid sequence. Percentage overlap between repertoires was computed as shared unique clonotypes divided by the size of the smaller repertoire. Repertoire richness was assessed with RTK rarefaction, the Chao1 estimator, and Recon v2.1 estimates of unobserved clonotypes. OLGA was used to compute generation probabilities for all TCRbeta clonotypes that the gDNA method yielded from a handful of donors. Entries here come from immuneACCESS through TCRdb and include only in-frame sequences with V and J called. Some clones fail to appear in such tables; in the studies checked, an unresolved V gene covers under half of the shortfall, and the cause of the remainder is unknown. V, J and clone size derive from that table, while D and trimming were established from the DNA sequence. The sample has approximately 320,000 clones on record, around two thirds of them singletons. Of the sample, 10% falls within the top ten clones.

Study-wide findings and limitations: Even with the large sequencing depth, rarefaction of the sorted-subset datasets indicated that sequencing was incomplete. Compared with non-shared clonotypes, the clonotypes found in all four sorted-subset donors had higher generation probabilities. Pairwise subsampling indicated that sequencing depth was expected to affect the degree of clonotype sharing among donors. The small number of donors limited the genetic and exposure-history diversity represented. Naive subsets generally had larger estimated clonotype richness than memory subsets did. Sampling was restricted to blood, and TCR repertoires in tissues likely differ from the TCR repertoires found in blood. When a handful of donors were compared, the shared fraction of clonotypes was about 5% for naive CD4, 3.5% to 4% for naive CD8, 2% to 2.5% for memory CD4, and 0.4% for memory CD8.

Sample: memory CD4+ T cells sorted from blood. The cell subset or site label on this specimen signifies: CD45RA-negative fraction. This clonotype originated in a man aged 25 to 40 in good health.

The CDR3 in this case is CASEQGARDEQYF. The sequence in DNA is TGTGCCAGCGAACAGGGGGCGCGCGACGAGCAGTACTTC. The chain couples TRBV28 to TRBJ2-7, and TRBD1 aligns with 9 junction nucleotides. The CDR3 holds 13 amino acids from the cysteine to the phenylalanine. Kept here is only the CDR3 DNA, which spans 39 bases and is read in frame from base 1. Looking up the germline V gene yields CDR1 MDHEN and CDR2 SYDVKM. Clipping removes 8 bases from V and 5 bases from J, with 7 as the unmatched junction base count.